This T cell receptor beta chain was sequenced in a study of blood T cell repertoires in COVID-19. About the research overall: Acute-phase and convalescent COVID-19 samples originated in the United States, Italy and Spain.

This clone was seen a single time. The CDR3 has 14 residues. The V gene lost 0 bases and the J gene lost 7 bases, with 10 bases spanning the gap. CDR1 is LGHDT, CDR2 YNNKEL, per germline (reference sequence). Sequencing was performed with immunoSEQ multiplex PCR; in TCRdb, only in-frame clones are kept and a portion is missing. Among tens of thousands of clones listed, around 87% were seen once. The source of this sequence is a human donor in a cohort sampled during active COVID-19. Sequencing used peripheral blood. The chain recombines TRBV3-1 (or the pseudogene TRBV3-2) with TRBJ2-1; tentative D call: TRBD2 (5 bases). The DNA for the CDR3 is TGTGCCAGCAGCCAAGAAGGACTGAGGAATGAGCAGTTCTTC. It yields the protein CASSQEGLRNEQFF.